These 2 T cell receptor beta chains were sequenced from one sample in a study of CD8 T cells in ankylosing spondylitis. TCRdb re-called the 5' RACE reads with MiXCR, one entry per CDR3 protein. The table shows about 250,000 distinct CDR3 sequences, with roughly a quarter occurring only once. Sequenced input: blood, either unsorted or a sorted T cell fraction (not recorded which). These receptors all stem from a male donor with ankylosing spondylitis or in good health (not recorded which).

The rearrangement joins TRBV10-3 to TRBJ2-3, with D perhaps given as TRBD1 or TRBD2 (5 bases each). V dropped 6 bases and J dropped 4 bases, with 8 bases sitting between them. The CDR3 consists of 12 residues. Germline V gene sequence: CDR1 ENHRY, CDR2 SYGVKD. The CDR3 loop is CAIREGSDTQYF. The CDR3, as DNA: TGTGCCATCAGAGAGGGGTCAGATACGCAGTATTTT.

This clonotype was detected only once. The rearrangement joins TRBV19 to TRBJ2-2, with D perhaps given as TRBD1 or TRBD2 (5 bases each). From germline, CDR1 is LNHDA and CDR2 SQIVND (reference sequence). CDR3 size: 12 residues. V lost 7 bases and J 5 bases, leaving 8 bases between the germline ends. The CDR3 protein is CASTWGTGELFF. As DNA, the CDR3 is TGTGCCAGTACCTGGGGGACCGGGGAGCTGTTTTTT.